This TCR beta chain was observed in a study of T cell responses to AZD1222 COVID-19 vaccine. Study-level points and caveats: Close to half of spike-specific TCRs reportedly recognize unmutated variant regions. Sampling that yielded the repertoires occurred only after the peak T cell response. Just 5 or 6 AZD1222 recipients tested seropositive at baseline. Elevations in Spike-specific TCR breadth and depth followed administration of two AZD1222 doses.

About this clone: The antigen is not known.

CDR3 length: 15 amino acids. From germline, CDR1 is SGDLS and CDR2 YYNGEE. V was shortened by 3 bases and J by 1 base, with 13 bases between the two germline ends. Sequencing was performed with immunoSEQ multiplex PCR; in TCRdb, only in-frame clones are kept and a portion is missing. The sample lists fewer than 110,000 clones, roughly nine tenths seen once, with 6.5% to 8% in the top ten. The sequenced sample was peripheral blood, obtained on day 0 of AZD1222 vaccination. This rearrangement joins TRBV9 to TRBJ1-1; D is possibly TRBD1 (6 bases). The receptor comes from an adult in good health. CDR3 DNA sequence: TGTGCCAGCAGCGCCACAGGGAGGGGGAACACTGAAGCTTTCTTT. Translating it yields CASSATGRGNTEAFF.